Listed below are T cell receptor beta chains from one sample, sequenced in a study of blood T cell repertoires in COVID-19. The protocol was immunoSEQ multiplex PCR, while the TCRdb copy is restricted to in-frame clones and leaves out a portion. The sample contains about 200,000 clones, approximately 80% of which appear only once. The sample was peripheral blood. These receptors were collected from a man in his sixties with COVID-19, enrolled during active disease. The CDR3 runs from the conserved cysteine through the conserved F or W. The D gene is left open where the match is weak. For some rows the clone size is stated as once, few or many, or as a class when expanded; others skip it.

>TRBD1|NA|TRBV10-3|TRBJ2-2
TGTGCCATCAGGCGACAGGGAGACACCGGGGAGCTGTTTTTT
CAIRRQGDTGELFF
>NA|NA|TRBV7-2|TRBJ2-2
TGTGCCAGCAGCTTAGTTGGGGGCTACACCGGGGAGCTGTTTTTT
CASSLVGGYTGELFF
>NA|NA|TRBV4-1|TRBJ2-5
TGCGCCAGCAGCCAAGATGCTATGGGAGGTGCGGAGACCCAGTACTTC
CASSQDAMGGAETQYF
>TRBD1|NA|TRBV7-8|TRBJ1-5
TGTGCCAGCAGCTACAGGGGTGGTAGCAATCAGCCCCAGCATTTT
CASSYRGGSNQPQHF
>NA|NA|TRBV11-1|TRBJ1-1
TGTGCCAGCAGCTTAGGGCAGATCATGAACACTGAAGCTTTCTTT
CASSLGQIMNTEAFF
>NA|NA|TRBV3-1/TRBV3-2|TRBJ2-7
TGTGCCAGCAGCCAAGTTAGGAGGGCCGAGCAGTACTTC
CASSQVRRAEQYF
>NA|NA|TRBV27|TRBJ2-7
TGTGCCAGCAGAGCCTCAGGAGGTTTCGCCGAGCAGTACTTC
CASRASGGFAEQYF
>NA|NA|TRBV24-1|TRBJ2-1
TGTGCCACCAGTGATCCCCTCTCTGAGCAGTTCTTC
CATSDPLSEQFF
>NA|few|TRBV10-3|TRBJ1-3
TGTGCCATCAGTGATACAGGGTCTGGAAACACCATATATTTT
CAISDTGSGNTIYF
>NA|NA|TRBV27|TRBJ2-3
TGTGCCAGCAGTACTCCTTTCACAGATACGCAGTATTTT
CASSTPFTDTQYF
>NA|NA|TRBV24-1|TRBJ1-1
TGTGCCACCAGTGGGGGAGGGGCCACTGAAGCTTTCTTT
CATSGGGATEAFF
>NA|NA|TRBV5-1|TRBJ2-3
TGCGCCAGCAGCTTGGTTCCCGGGAGTACGACAGATACGCAGTATTTT
CASSLVPGSTTDTQYF
>TRBD2|NA|TRBV28|TRBJ2-4
TGTGCCAGCAGTACCCCGGGGGGACTAGCCAAAAACATTCAGTACTTC
CASSTPGGLAKNIQYF